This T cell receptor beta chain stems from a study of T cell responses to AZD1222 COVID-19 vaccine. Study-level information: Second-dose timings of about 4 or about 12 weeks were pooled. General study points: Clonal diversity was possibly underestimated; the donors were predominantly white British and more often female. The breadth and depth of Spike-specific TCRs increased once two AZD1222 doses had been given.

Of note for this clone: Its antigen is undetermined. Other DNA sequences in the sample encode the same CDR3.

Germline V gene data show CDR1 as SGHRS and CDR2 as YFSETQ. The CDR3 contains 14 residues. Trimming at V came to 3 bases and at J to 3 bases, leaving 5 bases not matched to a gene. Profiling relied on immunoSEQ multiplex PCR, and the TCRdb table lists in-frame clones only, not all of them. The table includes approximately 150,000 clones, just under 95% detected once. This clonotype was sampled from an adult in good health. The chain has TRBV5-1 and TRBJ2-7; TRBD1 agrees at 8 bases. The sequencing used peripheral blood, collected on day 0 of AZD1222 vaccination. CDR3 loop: CASSSGTGLYEQYF. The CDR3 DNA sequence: TGCGCCAGCAGCTCCGGGACAGGACTCTACGAGCAGTACTTC.